The clone carrying this T cell receptor beta chain was counted a single time. Its antigen is as yet unknown. This specimen belongs to a study of cytomegalovirus exposure and HLA in healthy donors. Study outcomes and limitations: What was likely a sequencing artifact was a cluster of highly shared sequence variants. Previous analysis showed most TCR beta V segments were productive about 90% or about 30% of the time. It was shown in a later analysis that HLA-associated TCR beta chains were more clonally expanded than other, equally common chains. In a later analysis, parvovirus B19, influenza, CMV and Epstein-Barr virus appeared linked to several top co-occurrence clusters.

Trimming left V 4 bases short and J 5 bases short, with 7 bases between. The length of the CDR3 is 12 residues. Germline CDR1 reads ENHRY; CDR2 reads SYGVKD. A multiplex PCR was run with 60 Vbeta primers and 13 Jbeta primers. TCRdb keeps only in-frame clones here, not all; method: immunoSEQ multiplex PCR. The data show more than 100,000 clones, with 75% to 85% seen just once and approximately 1.4% held by the top ten. Sequencing was carried out using PBMCs. The genes are TRBV10-3 and TRBJ2-3; D gene ambiguous. The TCR sequence derives from a middle-aged woman in good health and CMV-seronegative. CDR3 nucleotide sequence: TGTGCCATCAGTGCCGGCGGAGATACGCAGTATTTT. Its translation is CAISAGGDTQYF.